Each of the 17 T cell receptor beta chains below was sequenced from the same sample in a study of T cells after yellow fever vaccination. TCRdb re-called the 5' RACE reads through MiXCR, storing one row per CDR3 protein. The sample includes some 350,000 distinct CDR3 sequences, roughly 8.7% of them seen just once. Source: PBMCs, taken on the day of the first yellow fever vaccination. Receptors originate from a man between 18 and 29 years old who received the YFV17D yellow fever vaccine.

The chain combines TRBV20-1 with TRBJ1-4; 8 bases are a match to TRBD1. CDR3 length: 13 residues. With V trimmed by 5 bases and J by 3 bases, 2 bases remained unmatched. Germline CDR1 is DFQATT and CDR2 is SNEGSKA (reference sequence). This chain's CDR3 is CSAPTGANEKLFF. CDR3 in DNA: TGCAGTGCTCCGACAGGGGCTAATGAAAAACTGTTTTTT.

V and J are TRBV5-4 and TRBJ1-2, with D tentatively TRBD1 (5 bases). Germline-derived CDR1 and CDR2 are SGHNT and YYREEE (reference sequence). Trimming took off 0 bases at V and 3 bases at J, with 6 bases between the two ends. There are 13 residues in the CDR3. The CDR3 DNA sequence: TGTGCCAGCAGCTTGGGCAGGGACTATGGCTACACCTTC. This codes for CASSLGRDYGYTF.

This clonotype was observed a few times. This rearrangement joins TRBV10-3 to TRBJ2-7; 8 bases match TRBD1. The CDR3 is 16 residues long. Germline CDR1 reads ENHRY; CDR2 reads SYGVKD. V shed 0 bases, J shed 2 bases, and the junction held 6 bases outside the gene matches. The CDR3 DNA is TGTGCCATCAGTGAGTCGGACAGGGTTGACCCCTACGAGCAGTACGTC. Translating gives CAISESDRVDPYEQYV.

This clonotype has just a few counts. The J gene is TRBJ1-1, the V gene TRBV13; D gene unclear. Trimming removed 0 bases from V and 10 bases from J, with 12 bases in between. The CDR3 extends over 13 amino acids. Germline-derived CDR1 and CDR2 are PRHDT and FYEKMQ (reference sequence). CDR3 amino acids: CASSLGRSQVAFF. CDR3 bases: TGTGCCAGCAGCTTAGGCCGGTCTCAGGTAGCTTTCTTT. The full variable domain, in which reference TRBV13 and TRBJ1-1 provide the parts outside the CDR3, is AAGVIQSPRHLIKEKRETATLKCYPIPRHDTVYWYQQGPGQDPQFLISFYEKMQSDKGSIPDRFSAQQFSDYHSELNMSSLELGDSALYFCASSLGRSQVAFFGQGTRLTVV.

The genes are TRBV5-1 and TRBJ2-5, with D perhaps matching TRBD2 (5 bases). The CDR3 spans 14 residues. Germline V gives CDR1 SGHRS, CDR2 YFSETQ. V lost 0 bases, J lost 4 bases, and 10 bases lay in between. CDR3 loop: CASSLVSEGETQYF. The CDR3 DNA follows: TGCGCCAGCAGCTTGGTGTCAGAGGGAGAGACCCAGTACTTC.

Many counts were recorded for this clonotype. The chain employs TRBV27 and TRBJ1-2, with D tentatively TRBD1 (5 bases). This CDR3 has 13 residues. CDR1 is MNHEY, CDR2 SMNVEV, per germline (reference sequence). The V end lost 4 bases, the J end lost 8 bases, and 14 bases lay between the germline ends. In DNA form, the CDR3 reads TGTGCCAGCAGTTCGACAGCCGCGCCCGGCTACACCTTC. Translating gives CASSSTAAPGYTF.

The sample holds a few counts of this clonotype. The chain uses TRBV20-1 and TRBJ2-5; D is unresolved. Trimming removed 3 bases at V and 2 bases at J, with 10 bases between. In germline, CDR1 is DFQATT, CDR2 SNEGSKA (reference sequence). This CDR3 contains 13 residues. The CDR3 DNA is TGCAGTGCTAGGGGTCTAACGCAAGAGACCCAGTACTTC. Its translation: CSARGLTQETQYF.

In this sample, this clonotype turned up a few times. V gene TRBV18 combines with J gene TRBJ2-7; D may be TRBD1 (5 bases). CDR3 length: 14 amino acids. Germline V lookup: CDR1 KGHSH, CDR2 LQKENI. V lost 0 bases, J lost 3 bases, and 9 bases lay in between. CDR3 region: CASSPPGQGYEQYV. For the CDR3, the DNA is TGTGCCAGCTCACCACCTGGCCAGGGCTACGAGCAGTACGTC.

This clonotype was seen more than once but under ten times. The V call is TRBV4-3, the J call TRBJ1-6, with 8 positions matching TRBD1. V was clipped by 0 bases and J by 8 bases; unmatched bases: 6. The length of the CDR3 is 16 residues. Germline V lookup: CDR1 LGHNA, CDR2 YSLEER. Written as DNA, the CDR3 is TGCGCCAGCAGCCAAGAAGTCCAGGGGGCCTATTCACCCCTCCACTTT. Protein: CASSQEVQGAYSPLHF.

In its sample, this clonotype was seen many times. The chain employs TRBV5-1 and TRBJ2-5; 9 bases map to TRBD1. Unmatched junction bases numbered 4, after V lost 3 bases and J lost 1 base. Germline CDR1 and CDR2: SGHRS and YFSETQ. This CDR3 comprises 15 residues. Here the CDR3 DNA reads TGCGCCAGCAGCTCGGCGGGACAGGGCCAAGAGACCCAGTACTTC. Translated: CASSSAGQGQETQYF.

A note on this clonotype: A single base separates this from a much larger clone, so it may be a read error. V is TRBV4-3 and J is TRBJ2-1; TRBD2 might be the D (6 bases). Per germline, CDR1 LGHNA and CDR2 YSLEER. The CDR3 covers 17 residues. The CDR3 loop reads CASSQDPEDYPYNEHFF. CDR3 bases: TGCGCCAGCAGCCAAGATCCCGAGGACTACCCCTACAATGAGCATTTCTTC.

This clonotype was counted between two and nine times. The V gene is TRBV5-6, the J gene TRBJ2-7; tentative D call: TRBD1 (6 bases). This CDR3 comprises 13 residues. Germline assignment: CDR1 SGHDT and CDR2 YYEEEE. With 4 bases removed from V and 3 bases from J, the gap between germline ends came to 11 bases. The CDR3 nucleotides read TGTGCCAGCAGCCCGGCAGGGGTCTACGAGCAGTACTTC. This encodes CASSPAGVYEQYF.

V and J are TRBV7-8 and TRBJ2-5; D uncertain. The CDR3 runs 12 residues. Germline V gene lookup returns CDR1 SGHVS and CDR2 FQNEAQ. Trimming removed 6 bases at V and 2 bases at J, with 7 bases between. CDR3 DNA sequence: TGTGCCAGCAGACGATCTCAAGAGACCCAGTACTTC. Translating gives CASRRSQETQYF.

This clonotype was seen repeatedly, ten times or more. The chain couples TRBV12-3 or TRBV12-4 to TRBJ2-1, with D possibly TRBD2 on 5 matching bases. The CDR3 is 13 amino acids. Trimming cost V 4 bases and J 7 bases, with 11 bases left between them. The CDR3 here is CASSSPAANEQFF. The DNA for the CDR3 is TGTGCCAGCAGTTCCCCAGCGGCAAATGAGCAGTTCTTC.

The sample holds many counts of this clonotype. V is TRBV20-1 and J is TRBJ1-2; TRBD1 agrees at 8 bases. The V gene's germline CDR1 is DFQATT and CDR2 SNEGSKA (reference sequence). This CDR3 is built from 12 residues. V trimming: 6 bases; J trimming: 8 bases; junction bases outside the gene matches: 8. The CDR3 DNA reads as TGCAGTGCCCCGGACAGGGAAAGGGGCTACACCTTC. Translation gives CSAPDRERGYTF.

The CDR3 loop reads CSASQGTPGLADPYEQYV. Written as DNA, the CDR3 is TGCAGTGCTAGTCAAGGTACCCCCGGACTAGCGGATCCATACGAGCAGTACGTC. The V gene is TRBV20-1, the J gene TRBJ2-7; 10 positions match TRBD2. Germline V gene data show CDR1 as DFQATT and CDR2 as SNEGSKA (reference sequence). V lost 3 bases and J lost 4; bases outside the gene matches: 18. The CDR3 is 18 amino acids.

This clonotype was seen only a few times. The chain employs TRBV5-1 and TRBJ1-4; D may be TRBD1 (6 bases). Trimming removed 1 base at V and 6 bases at J, with 7 bases between. This CDR3 spans 13 amino acids. Germline CDR1 is SGHRS and CDR2 is YFSETQ. The CDR3 is CASSLRTDEKLFF. CDR3 nucleotides: TGCGCCAGCAGCTTGAGGACAGATGAAAAACTGTTTTTT.